The 4 T cell receptor beta chains listed next were all sequenced from one sample in a study of T cell responses to AZD1222 COVID-19 vaccine. Here immunoSEQ multiplex PCR was the method, and the copy in TCRdb shows in-frame clones only, minus some. The sample shows fewer than 200,000 clones, approximately 92% of them seen only once. The specimen comprised peripheral blood, sampled on day 0 of AZD1222 vaccination. The origin of the receptors is an adult in good health.

V and J are TRBV28 and TRBJ1-2; D gene uncertain. Germline assignment: CDR1 MDHEN and CDR2 SYDVKM. CDR3 size: 11 residues. V shed 6 bases and J shed 9 bases, with 11 bases lying between them. The CDR3 sequence is CASSRPQSYTF. CDR3 sequence (DNA): TGTGCCAGCAGCAGACCGCAGAGCTACACCTTC.

The V gene is TRBV18, the J gene TRBJ2-7; 9 nucleotides align to TRBD2. The CDR3 extends over 14 amino acids. With V trimmed by 3 bases and J by 5 bases, 5 bases remained unmatched. The germline V gene encodes CDR1 KGHSH and CDR2 LQKENI. CDR3 nucleotide sequence: TGTGCCAGCTCACCTTTGGGACTAGCCCACGAGCAGTACTTC. This sequence encodes CASSPLGLAHEQYF.

The V and J genes are TRBV20-1 and TRBJ2-1; 7 nucleotides line up with TRBD1. Trimming at V came to 3 bases and at J to 7 bases, leaving 3 bases not matched to a gene. The CDR3 is 12 residues long. Per the germline V gene, CDR1 is DFQATT and CDR2 is SNEGSKA (reference sequence). CDR3: CSASYRGNEQFF. CDR3 DNA sequence: TGCAGTGCTAGTTACAGGGGTAATGAGCAGTTCTTC.

The J gene is TRBJ2-4, the V gene TRBV7-8, with D unresolved. Germline lookup yields CDR1 SGHVS and CDR2 FQNEAQ. V lost 2 bases, J lost 7 bases, and 3 bases lay in between. CDR3 length: 11 amino acids. This CDR3 reads CASSLRNIQYF. CDR3 bases: TGTGCCAGCAGCTTAAGGAACATTCAGTACTTC.